These 25 T cell receptor beta chains were all obtained from the same sample, sequenced in a study of blood T cell repertoires in COVID-19. TCRdb's table, derived via immunoSEQ multiplex PCR, lists solely in-frame clones and lacks some. The table lists over 200,000 clones, roughly nine tenths of them singletons, with 1.2% in the top ten. The sequencing input was PBMCs or T cells enriched from blood (not recorded which). The receptors were sampled from a human donor in a cohort exposed to, infected with or recovered from COVID-19 (not recorded which). The donor label of this sample is uncertain.

The sample holds a few counts of this clone. This chain joins TRBV7-2 and TRBJ2-1; 8 bases align to TRBD1. The trim removed 5 bases at V and 10 bases at J, leaving 13 bases unmatched. Germline CDR1 SGHTA, CDR2 FQGNSA. CDR3 length: 15 residues. Written as DNA, the CDR3 is TGTGCCAGCAGCCCCCTCGCGGGACAGGCAATAGAGCAGTTCTTC. It specifies CASSPLAGQAIEQFF.

This clone was detected a few times. The V call is TRBV3-1 (or the pseudogene TRBV3-2), the J call TRBJ2-7, with D maybe TRBD2 (6 bases). The V end lost 4 bases, the J end lost 6 bases, and 19 bases lay between the germline ends. The CDR3 is made up of 15 amino acids. From germline, CDR1 is LGHDT and CDR2 YNNKEL (reference sequence). DNA for the CDR3: TGTGCCAGCAGCCCCTTTACCGGGACTGGTGGCGAGCAGTACTTC. It encodes CASSPFTGTGGEQYF.

CDR3 coding DNA: TGTGCCAGCACCCCAGGGGAGGCCGGGGGGGTTCAGTACTTC. Encoded protein: CASTPGEAGGVQYF. This chain joins TRBV6-2 or TRBV6-3 and TRBJ2-4, with 8 positions matching TRBD2. This CDR3 has 14 amino acids. Germline values: CDR1 MNHEY, CDR2 SVGEGT. The V gene end was trimmed by 7 bases and the J gene end by 11 bases; junction bases not matched to a gene: 13.

The rearrangement links TRBV24-1 to TRBJ2-3; maybe TRBD2 (7 bases). CDR3 length: 15 amino acids. Germline CDR1 reads KGHDR; CDR2 reads SFDVKD. Deletions cut 1 base from V and 2 bases from J, with 9 bases between. The CDR3 region has the DNA TGTGCCACCAGTGATTTAGGGGGGGTCACAGATACGCAGTATTTT. This codes for CATSDLGGVTDTQYF.

The J gene is TRBJ1-6, the V gene TRBV5-1, with D maybe TRBD1 (6 bases). Germline loops: CDR1 SGHRS, CDR2 YFSETQ. The CDR3 contains 15 residues. With 0 bases removed from V and 6 bases from J, the gap between germline ends came to 10 bases. The CDR3 region is CASSLDRVANSPLHF. For the CDR3, the DNA is TGCGCCAGCAGCTTGGACAGGGTTGCTAATTCACCCCTCCACTTT.

This clone has more than one count but fewer than ten. The V and J genes are TRBV2 and TRBJ1-6; TRBD1 is a possible D gene (5 bases). The CDR3 is made up of 12 amino acids. The V end lost 9 bases, the J end lost 11 bases, and 14 bases lay between the germline ends. CDR1 and CDR2 (germline): SNHLY, FYNNEI. The DNA of the CDR3 is TGTGCCAGGCCCCCCCGGGGGGCACCCCTCCACTTT. It codes for CARPPRGAPLHF.

The rearrangement joins TRBV19 to TRBJ1-1; D possibly corresponds to TRBD1 (5 bases). Germline V gene sequence: CDR1 LNHDA, CDR2 SQIVND (reference sequence). The V gene lost 4 bases and the J gene lost 5 bases, with 14 bases spanning the gap. The CDR3 spans 14 residues. This CDR3 is CASSTRDLGTEAFF. CDR3 bases: TGTGCCAGTAGTACCAGGGACTTGGGTACTGAAGCTTTCTTT.

The rearrangement uses TRBV30 and TRBJ1-2; no reliable D call. The CDR3 length is 11 residues. V lost 5 bases to trimming and J lost 8 bases, with 12 bases between them. Germline CDR1 reads GTSNPN; CDR2 reads SVGIG (reference sequence). The CDR3 coding sequence is TGTGCCTGGGCTAGCCAGGCGGGCTACACCTTC. Translated: CAWASQAGYTF.

The V and J genes are TRBV5-4 and TRBJ2-5; 10 bases align to TRBD2. This CDR3 region has 16 residues. Trimming took 3 bases from V and 5 from J; bases not matched to a gene: 10. CDR1 and CDR2 from the germline V gene are SGHNT and YYREEE (reference sequence). For the CDR3, the DNA is TGTGCCAGCAGCTCACTTATAGCGGGGGGTTTGGAGACCCAGTACTTC. Translated, it gives CASSSLIAGGLETQYF.

The chain carries TRBV7-3 and TRBJ2-3, with 10 bases lining up with TRBD1. J gave up 7 bases and V 4 bases, and 8 bases lay outside the gene matches. The germline V gene has CDR1 SGHTA and CDR2 FQGTGA. CDR3 length equals 15 residues. CDR3 sequence (DNA): TGTGCCAGCAGCTCGACAGGGGGCGAAGGGAATACGCAGTATTTT. Translating it yields CASSSTGGEGNTQYF.

The J gene is TRBJ1-5, the V gene TRBV6-2 or TRBV6-3; D uncertain. This CDR3 is built from 12 residues. Between the trimmed V and J ends, which lost 2 bases and 6 bases, there was a span of 5 bases. Germline V lookup: CDR1 MNHEY, CDR2 SVGEGT. The CDR3: CASSYGRQPQHF. Here the CDR3 DNA reads TGTGCCAGCAGTTACGGCCGTCAGCCCCAGCATTTT.

The J gene is TRBJ1-4, the V gene TRBV15; TRBD1 is a possible D gene (6 bases). The V end was cut by 0 bases, the J end by 12 bases, with 8 bases between. Germline CDR1 is LNHNV and CDR2 is YYDKDF (reference sequence). CDR3 length: 12 residues. CDR3 DNA sequence: TGTGCCACCAGCAGAGATGAGGGGGAACTGTTTTTT. Its protein product is CATSRDEGELFF.

This chain uses TRBV15 with TRBJ1-1, with TRBD1 matching 7 bases. CDR3 length equals 14 residues. Germline V gives CDR1 LNHNV, CDR2 YYDKDF (reference sequence). The V segment lost 3 bases and the J segment 1 base; nucleotides outside the gene matches: 2. The CDR3 sequence is CATSRGTENTEAFF. CDR3 coding DNA: TGTGCCACCAGCAGGGGGACAGAGAACACTGAAGCTTTCTTT.

V is TRBV30 and J is TRBJ1-3; 8 nucleotides line up with TRBD1. J lost 3 bases, V lost 2 bases, and 6 bases had no gene match. The CDR3 sequence is 15 residues long. From germline, CDR1 is GTSNPN and CDR2 SVGIG (reference sequence). The CDR3 is CAWSRDRGGGNTIYF. The CDR3 DNA follows: TGTGCCTGGAGTAGAGACAGGGGAGGTGGAAACACCATATATTTT.

This chain uses TRBV5-4 with TRBJ2-3; 8 nucleotides align to TRBD2. The germline V gene encodes CDR1 SGHNT and CDR2 YYREEE (reference sequence). This CDR3 spans 15 amino acids. V was pared by 4 bases and J by 7 bases, with 11 bases of the junction left unmatched. Written as DNA, the CDR3 is TGTGCCAGCAGCCCCACCCTTGCGGGGGGAAATACGCAGTATTTT. This translates into CASSPTLAGGNTQYF.

The CDR3 spells CASSIVTGPREQPQHF. The CDR3 region has the DNA TGTGCCAGTAGTATAGTAACAGGGCCGAGGGAACAGCCCCAGCATTTT. The chain employs TRBV19 and TRBJ1-5; weak D call: TRBD1 (6 bases). CDR1 LNHDA and CDR2 SQIVND come from the germline V gene (reference sequence). The CDR3 spans 16 residues. The ends were cut back, 1 base at V and 7 bases at J, with 17 bases in the middle.

The chain recombines TRBV19 with TRBJ2-7; tentative D call: TRBD2 (6 bases). CDR1 is LNHDA and CDR2 is SQIVND in the germline V gene (reference sequence). The CDR3 totals 13 residues. Trimming removed 8 bases at V and 1 base at J, with 12 bases between. CDR3 bases: TGTGCCAGTGGGGGGTCGGGGTCCTACGAGCAGTACTTC. It yields the protein CASGGSGSYEQYF.

The chain is built from TRBV7-3 and TRBJ2-7; 7 bases line up with TRBD2. Germline CDR1 reads SGHTA; CDR2 reads FQGTGA. CDR3 length: 15 residues. The trim removed 4 bases at V and 1 base at J, leaving 7 bases unmatched. Here the CDR3 reads CASSSSGTASYEQYF. CDR3 bases: TGTGCCAGCAGCTCAAGCGGGACGGCATCCTACGAGCAGTACTTC.

This clone appeared a single time. The chain employs TRBV12-5 and TRBJ1-5; no clear D. The CDR3 runs 14 residues. Trimming removed 4 bases at V and 0 bases at J, with 7 bases between. CDR1 LGHNT and CDR2 FRNRAP come from the germline V gene. This CDR3 reads CASGSVRSNQPQHF. The CDR3 DNA sequence: TGTGCTAGTGGTTCGGTGCGTAGCAATCAGCCCCAGCATTTT.

The rearrangement uses TRBV19 and TRBJ1-1, with D tentatively TRBD1 (5 bases). The CDR3 has 14 amino acids. The germline V gene encodes CDR1 LNHDA and CDR2 SQIVND (reference sequence). The V and J ends lost 3 bases and 1 base respectively, with 9 bases between them. CDR3 in amino acids: CASSMGGTNTEAFF. CDR3 sequence (DNA): TGTGCCAGTAGTATGGGCGGGACGAACACTGAAGCTTTCTTT.

This chain joins TRBV27 and TRBJ1-2, with TRBD1 matching over 8 bases. This CDR3 is 13 amino acids long. Trimming removed 6 bases from V and 7 bases from J; junction bases left unmatched: 7. Germline assignment: CDR1 MNHEY and CDR2 SMNVEV (reference sequence). The DNA of the CDR3 is TGTGCCAGCAGGTCAGGGGGCGCGGGTGGCTACACCTTC. Translated, it gives CASRSGGAGGYTF.

The V and J genes are TRBV19 and TRBJ2-2, with 7 nucleotides matching TRBD1. This CDR3 has 13 residues. V was clipped by 7 bases and J by 6 bases; unmatched bases: 5. Germline values: CDR1 LNHDA, CDR2 SQIVND (reference sequence). The CDR3, as DNA: TGTGCCAGTACACGGACAGGCCCCGGGGAGCTGTTTTTT. It encodes CASTRTGPGELFF. The full variable domain, in which reference TRBV19 and TRBJ2-2 provide the parts outside the CDR3, is DGGITQSPKYLFRKEGQNVTLSCEQNLNHDAMYWYRQDPGQGLRLIYYSQIVNDFQKGDIAEGYSVSREKKESFPLTVTSAQKNPTAFYLCASTRTGPGELFFGEGSRLTVL.

J is TRBJ2-7 and V is TRBV27; 8 bases match TRBD2. CDR3 length equals 14 residues. Germline V gene lookup returns CDR1 MNHEY and CDR2 SMNVEV (reference sequence). J was trimmed by 4 bases and V by 5 bases; bases with no gene match: 7. The CDR3 protein is CASSRAGAGYEQYF. The CDR3 DNA follows: TGTGCCAGCAGTCGAGCGGGGGCGGGTTACGAGCAGTACTTC.

The chain uses TRBV12-5 and TRBJ1-3, with 7 positions matching TRBD1. This CDR3 is 15 amino acids long. V shed 1 base and J 4 bases; nucleotides not matched to a gene: 4. Germline V gene data show CDR1 as LGHNT and CDR2 as FRNRAP. The CDR3 bases are TGTGCTAGTGGTTTGGGAGGGACAGAAGGAAACACCATATATTTT. The encoded protein is CASGLGGTEGNTIYF.

This clone was recorded only once. J is TRBJ1-1 and V is TRBV30, with TRBD1 matching over 8 bases. The CDR3 runs 12 residues. Germline CDR1 reads GTSNPN; CDR2 reads SVGIG (reference sequence). Unmatched junction bases numbered 4, after V lost 5 bases and J lost 5 bases. This CDR3 reads CAWETGVTEAFF. In nucleotides, the CDR3 is TGTGCCTGGGAGACAGGGGTTACTGAAGCTTTCTTT.